Sequencing of this T cell receptor (beta chain) was carried out in a study of blood T cell repertoires in COVID-19. Study as a whole: Both acute and convalescent COVID-19 samples were obtained from the United States, Italy and Spain. The cDNA or gDNA used as material had been derived from T cells, B-cell-depleted T cells, or PBMCs.

The V segment lost 4 bases and the J segment 4 bases; nucleotides outside the gene matches: 1. Per the germline V gene, CDR1 is GTSNPN and CDR2 is SVGIG (reference sequence). The CDR3 length is 12 residues. Original methodology: Reference gene primer amplification gave nucleated cell count estimates. Method: immunoSEQ multiplex PCR; TCRdb's copy keeps in-frame clones and lacks some. From that table come the V and J calls and clone size; the DNA was used to work out D and trimming. The data hold fewer than 300,000 clones, with 82% observed a single time. The table lists this clone with a few counts. The sequenced sample consisted of peripheral blood. The TCR comes from a woman aged 18-29 years with acute or convalescent COVID-19. J is TRBJ2-1 and V is TRBV30; 7 nucleotides agree with TRBD1. CDR3 sequence reads: CAWTGGYNEQFF. CDR3 nucleotides: TGTGCCTGGACAGGGGGTTACAATGAGCAGTTCTTC. The whole variable domain, filled in from reference TRBV30 and TRBJ2-1, reads SQTIHQWPATLVQPVGSPLSLECTVEGTSNPNLYWYRQAAGRGLQLLFYSVGIGQISSEVPQNLSASRPQDRQFILSSKKLLLSDSGFYLCAWTGGYNEQFFGPGTRLTVL.